These T cell receptor beta chains were read from a single sample in a study of early T cells in non-severe SARS-CoV-2 infection. MiXCR, applied by TCRdb to the 5' RACE reads, yields one record per CDR3 protein. The sample has approximately 100,000 distinct CDR3 sequences, approximately 10% seen once. Sequencing was done on a sample of whole blood. The receptors here all came from an adult who was a healthcare worker with PCR-confirmed SARS-CoV-2 infection or an uninfected control (not recorded which). Both conserved end residues are part of each CDR3.

>TRBV12-3/TRBV12-4|TRBJ1-1
CASSPDRVNTEAFF
>TRBV6-5|TRBJ1-5
CASSYLDQPQHF
>TRBV29-1|TRBJ2-1
CSVATGDEQFF
>TRBV10-3|TRBJ1-5
CAIREANQPQHF
>TRBV11-2|TRBJ2-3
CASSLVASRHTDTQYF
>TRBV30|TRBJ2-3
CAWSGAGRTDTQYF
>TRBV27|TRBJ1-2
CASSFTPGQGFNGYTF
>TRBV6-5|TRBJ1-4
CASSWTLTNEKLFF
>TRBV12-3/TRBV12-4|TRBJ2-1
CASTIWGYNEQFF
>TRBV4-1|TRBJ2-7
CASSRGSGVSYEQYF
>TRBV6-5|TRBJ1-1
CASSYARALDAFF
>TRBV7-2|TRBJ2-2
CASKATNTGELFF
>TRBV24-1|TRBJ2-1
CATSLLAGEQFF
>TRBV27|TRBJ2-1
CASSLSQREAFYNEQFF
>TRBV5-1|TRBJ1-4
CASSLVQMSSNEKLFF
>TRBV3-1|TRBJ2-7
CASSDDRGLSYEQYF
>TRBV7-2|TRBJ2-2
CANSLAGGGTGELFF
>TRBV20-1|TRBJ2-2
CSAADLANTGELFF
>TRBV5-1|TRBJ2-7
CASSPGGSLDEQYF
>TRBV7-3|TRBJ2-2
CASSLTDRGPSGELFF
>TRBV7-8|TRBJ2-7
CASSPRDRAYEQYF
>TRBV25-1|TRBJ1-1
CASSYTTAEAFF
>TRBV11-2|TRBJ2-1
CASSLGLMGFHNEQFF
>TRBV4-1|TRBJ2-7
CASSQFTGGSSYEQYF
>TRBV19|TRBJ2-7
CASSPRTGQPYEQYF
>TRBV3-1|TRBJ2-6
CASSQEFFAGGGLANVLTF
>TRBV7-5|TRBJ1-3
CISVPEASEANSGNTIYF
>TRBV30|TRBJ2-1
CAWSVNAANEQFF